These T cell receptor beta chains were read from a single sample in a study of T cell changes during pregnancy in multiple sclerosis. Generated by immunoSEQ multiplex PCR, the TCRdb table keeps only in-frame clones and is missing some. The sample carries about 79,000 clones, just over 90% recorded once. Source: CD4+ T cells from peripheral blood mononuclear cells, taken in the second trimester of pregnancy. These receptors all stem from a female donor with multiple sclerosis, enrolled in a pregnancy study. Each CDR3 is given with its conserved first and last residue. Fields, in order: V gene, J gene, D gene, clone size, CDR3 protein, CDR3 DNA. The D gene is left open where the match is weak. A clone size is listed for some rows: how often the clone was seen (once, few, many), or a class if it is expanded.

V gene: TRBV13; J gene: TRBJ2-1; D gene: .; clone size: .; CDR3 protein: CASSLGQGVDEQFF; CDR3 DNA: TGTGCCAGCAGCTTAGGCCAAGGGGTGGATGAGCAGTTCTTC
V gene: TRBV25-1; J gene: TRBJ1-2; D gene: TRBD1; clone size: .; CDR3 protein: CASSGGGQDYGYTF; CDR3 DNA: TGTGCCAGCAGTGGGGGGGGACAGGACTATGGCTACACCTTC
V gene: TRBV6-1; J gene: TRBJ2-7; D gene: .; clone size: .; CDR3 protein: CASSEGYRTRPYEQYF; CDR3 DNA: TGTGCCAGCAGTGAAGGCTATCGGACACGTCCCTACGAGCAGTACTTC
V gene: TRBV12-5; J gene: TRBJ1-2; D gene: .; clone size: .; CDR3 protein: CASGLAWGGSANYGYTF; CDR3 DNA: TGTGCTAGTGGTTTGGCCTGGGGAGGGTCAGCTAACTATGGCTACACCTTC
V gene: TRBV11-3; J gene: TRBJ2-7; D gene: .; clone size: .; CDR3 protein: CASSLDRGYEQYF; CDR3 DNA: TGTGCCAGCAGCTTAGATCGGGGCTACGAGCAGTACTTC
V gene: TRBV7-8; J gene: TRBJ1-1; D gene: .; clone size: .; CDR3 protein: CASSPSRSSQAFF; CDR3 DNA: TGTGCCAGCAGCCCCTCTCGGAGTTCACAAGCTTTCTTT
V gene: TRBV7-3; J gene: TRBJ1-3; D gene: .; clone size: .; CDR3 protein: CASSLGPPGGNTIYF; CDR3 DNA: TGTGCCAGCAGCCTAGGCCCGCCTGGAGGAAACACCATATATTTT
V gene: TRBV5-1; J gene: TRBJ2-5; D gene: TRBD1; clone size: .; CDR3 protein: CASSLGTGQETQYF; CDR3 DNA: TGCGCCAGCAGCTTGGGGACAGGGCAAGAGACCCAGTACTTC
V gene: TRBV7-2; J gene: TRBJ2-1; D gene: TRBD1; clone size: .; CDR3 protein: CASSTRQGTYNEQFF; CDR3 DNA: TGTGCCAGCAGCACGCGACAGGGCACCTACAATGAGCAGTTCTTC
V gene: TRBV5-1; J gene: TRBJ2-7; D gene: TRBD2; clone size: .; CDR3 protein: CASSDGTNSYEQYF; CDR3 DNA: TGCGCCAGCAGCGACGGGACTAACTCCTACGAGCAGTACTTC
V gene: TRBV6-6; J gene: TRBJ2-7; D gene: TRBD2; clone size: once; CDR3 protein: CASSYGLAAYEQYF; CDR3 DNA: TGTGCCAGCAGTTACGGACTAGCGGCGTACGAGCAGTACTTC
V gene: TRBV28; J gene: TRBJ1-4; D gene: .; clone size: .; CDR3 protein: CASSLNLRDMANEKLFF; CDR3 DNA: TGTGCCAGCAGTTTAAATCTCCGGGACATGGCTAATGAAAAACTGTTTTTT
V gene: TRBV15; J gene: TRBJ2-2; D gene: TRBD1; clone size: .; CDR3 protein: CATSPPGQGASGELFF; CDR3 DNA: TGTGCCACCAGCCCCCCGGGACAGGGGGCCTCCGGGGAGCTGTTTTTT
V gene: TRBV5-1; J gene: TRBJ2-1; D gene: TRBD2; clone size: .; CDR3 protein: CATRTGTTNNEQFF; CDR3 DNA: TGCGCCACCCGGACCGGGACTACTAACAATGAGCAGTTCTTC
V gene: TRBV5-6; J gene: TRBJ1-1; D gene: .; clone size: .; CDR3 protein: CASSLRGSEAFF; CDR3 DNA: TGTGCCAGCAGCTTGAGGGGGAGTGAGGCTTTCTTT
V gene: TRBV5-1; J gene: TRBJ1-6; D gene: .; clone size: .; CDR3 protein: CASQGSSYNSPLHF; CDR3 DNA: TGCGCCAGCCAAGGGAGCTCCTATAATTCACCCCTCCACTTT
V gene: TRBV28; J gene: TRBJ1-4; D gene: .; clone size: .; CDR3 protein: CASSFSGRSSEKLFF; CDR3 DNA: TGTGCCAGCAGTTTCTCAGGCAGGTCGAGTGAAAAACTGTTTTTT
V gene: TRBV6-4; J gene: TRBJ1-1; D gene: TRBD1; clone size: .; CDR3 protein: CATSWGGRDRVTEAFF; CDR3 DNA: TGTGCCACCTCATGGGGGGGGCGGGACAGGGTTACTGAAGCTTTCTTT
V gene: TRBV5-4; J gene: TRBJ2-5; D gene: TRBD2; clone size: .; CDR3 protein: CASSLGTSGGARETQYF; CDR3 DNA: TGTGCCAGCAGCTTAGGGACTAGCGGGGGGGCGCGAGAGACCCAGTACTTC
V gene: TRBV5-5; J gene: TRBJ2-1; D gene: TRBD2; clone size: .; CDR3 protein: CASYPASGNNEQFF; CDR3 DNA: TGTGCCAGCTATCCCGCTAGCGGGAACAATGAGCAGTTCTTC
V gene: TRBV6-1; J gene: TRBJ2-7; D gene: TRBD1; clone size: .; CDR3 protein: CASINPDRAPYEQYF; CDR3 DNA: TGTGCCAGCATTAACCCAGACAGGGCCCCCTACGAGCAGTACTTC
V gene: TRBV10-3; J gene: TRBJ1-6; D gene: .; clone size: .; CDR3 protein: CAISGVGAMGPLHF; CDR3 DNA: TGTGCCATCAGTGGTGTAGGGGCGATGGGTCCCCTCCACTTT
V gene: TRBV6-1; J gene: TRBJ2-3; D gene: TRBD2; clone size: .; CDR3 protein: CASRTSGRATDTQYF; CDR3 DNA: TGTGCCAGCAGGACTAGCGGGAGGGCCACAGATACGCAGTATTTT
V gene: TRBV6-1; J gene: TRBJ1-2; D gene: .; clone size: once; CDR3 protein: CASSEWGDTYGYTF; CDR3 DNA: TGTGCCAGCAGTGAATGGGGGGATACCTATGGCTACACCTTC
V gene: TRBV6-6; J gene: TRBJ2-6; D gene: .; clone size: .; CDR3 protein: CASKGAGANVLTF; CDR3 DNA: TGTGCCAGCAAGGGAGCGGGGGCCAACGTCCTGACTTTC
V gene: TRBV27; J gene: TRBJ1-4; D gene: .; clone size: .; CDR3 protein: CASSRGLNEKLFF; CDR3 DNA: TGTGCCAGCAGCAGGGGATTGAATGAAAAACTGTTTTTT
V gene: TRBV7-6; J gene: TRBJ1-2; D gene: TRBD1; clone size: .; CDR3 protein: CASSLDQGGYGYTF; CDR3 DNA: TGTGCCAGCAGCCTAGATCAGGGGGGCTATGGCTACACCTTC
V gene: TRBV4-1; J gene: TRBJ2-2; D gene: .; clone size: .; CDR3 protein: CASSQVWAMVAGELFF; CDR3 DNA: TGCGCCAGCAGCCAAGTTTGGGCAATGGTTGCCGGGGAGCTGTTTTTT
V gene: TRBV28; J gene: TRBJ1-2; D gene: TRBD1; clone size: .; CDR3 protein: CASTSTGYDGYTF; CDR3 DNA: TGTGCCAGTACATCGACAGGGTATGACGGCTACACCTTC